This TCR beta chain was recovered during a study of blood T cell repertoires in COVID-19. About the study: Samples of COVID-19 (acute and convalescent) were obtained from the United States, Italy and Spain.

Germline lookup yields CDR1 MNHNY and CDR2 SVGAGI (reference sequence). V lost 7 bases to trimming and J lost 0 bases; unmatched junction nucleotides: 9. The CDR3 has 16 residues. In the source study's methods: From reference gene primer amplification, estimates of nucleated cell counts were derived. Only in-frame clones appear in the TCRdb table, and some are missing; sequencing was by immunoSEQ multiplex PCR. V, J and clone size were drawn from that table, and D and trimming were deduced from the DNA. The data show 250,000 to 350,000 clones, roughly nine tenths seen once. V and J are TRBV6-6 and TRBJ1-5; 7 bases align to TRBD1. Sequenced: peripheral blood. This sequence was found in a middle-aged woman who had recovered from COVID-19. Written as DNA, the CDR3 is TGTGCCAGCACCCCAGGGACAGCATATAGCAATCAGCCCCAGCATTTT. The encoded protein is CASTPGTAYSNQPQHF.